This T cell receptor (beta chain) was captured by sequencing in a study of Graves' ophthalmopathy and Graves' hyperthyroidism. Amplification of TCR beta CDR3 regions used RNA transcripts. First-round RT-PCR with HTBI primers preceded a second-round multiplex PCR. TCRdb passed the multiplex PCR reads through MiXCR, listing each CDR3 protein once. The sample has 500,000 to 700,000 distinct CDR3 sequences; 22% are singletons. This clonotype was counted many times. Trimming took off 3 bases at V and 5 bases at J, with 11 bases between the two ends. Germline CDR1 reads SGHTA; CDR2 reads FQGNSA. The CDR3 is 14 amino acids.

The source material was peripheral blood. This TCR came from a woman under 30 with stable Graves' hyperthyroidism. Some clones in this sample may be carry-over from other donors' samples. The chain recombines TRBV7-2 with TRBJ1-5; D not resolved. In nucleotides, the CDR3 is TGTGCCAGCAGCTTTCAAGGGCCCTATCAGCCCCAGCATTTT. Protein sequence: CASSFQGPYQPQHF.